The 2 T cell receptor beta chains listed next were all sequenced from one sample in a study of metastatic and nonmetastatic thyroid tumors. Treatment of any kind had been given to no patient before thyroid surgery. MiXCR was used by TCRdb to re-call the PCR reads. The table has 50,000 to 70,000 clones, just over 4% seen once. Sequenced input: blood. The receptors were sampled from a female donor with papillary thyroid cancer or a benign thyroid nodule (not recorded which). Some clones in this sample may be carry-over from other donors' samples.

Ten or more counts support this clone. CDR3 nucleotide sequence: TGTGCCAGCAGTGAAGATGCGGGAGGGCCGAGAGATACGCAGTATTTT. Translated: CASSEDAGGPRDTQYF. This sequence joins TRBV6-1 and TRBJ2-3; TRBD2 matches 9 bases. J was trimmed by 5 bases and V by 1 base; bases with no gene match: 7. The CDR3 covers 16 residues. Per germline, CDR1 MNHNS and CDR2 SASEGT.

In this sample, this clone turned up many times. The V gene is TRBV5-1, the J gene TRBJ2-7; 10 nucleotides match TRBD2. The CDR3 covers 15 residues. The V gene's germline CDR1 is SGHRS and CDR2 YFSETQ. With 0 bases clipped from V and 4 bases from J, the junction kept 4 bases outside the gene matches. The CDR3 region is CASSLAPSGSYEQYF. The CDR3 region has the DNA TGCGCCAGCAGCTTGGCCCCTAGCGGGAGTTACGAGCAGTACTTC.